These T cell receptor beta chains were read from a single sample in a study of human T cells and chemical hapten exposure. TCRdb passed the RACE reads through MiXCR, listing each CDR3 protein once. The sample has around 50,000 distinct CDR3 sequences, 9.5% to 10% seen once. Sequencing used whole blood, obtained in connection with sensitization to the hapten diphenylcyclopropenone (DPC). These receptors originate from a woman aged 50 to 60 with alopecia areata. Some clones in this sample may be carry-over from other donors' samples. CDR3s include the opening cysteine and the closing phenylalanine or tryptophan. The D gene is left open where the match is weak. Clone size appears in some rows only: once, few, many, or a class for an expanded clone.

clone size	V gene	D gene	J gene	CDR3 DNA	CDR3 protein
-	TRBV9	-	TRBJ1-5	TGTGCCAGCAGCGTAGGTTTTCAGGGGAGCAATCAGCCCCAGCATTTT	CASSVGFQGSNQPQHF
few	TRBV11-3	TRBD2	TRBJ2-7	TGTGCCAGCAGCTCTAGCGGGGGTGAGCAGTACTTC	CASSSSGGEQYF
-	TRBV7-9	TRBD2	TRBJ2-3	TGTGCCAGCAGCTCTGGGACTAGCGGGGACACAGATACGCAGTATTTT	CASSSGTSGDTDTQYF
-	TRBV18	-	TRBJ1-2	TGTGCCAGCTCACCCCCGACAGCTAACTATGGCTACACCTTC	CASSPPTANYGYTF
-	TRBV11-2	-	TRBJ2-1	TGTGCCAGCAGCTCCGGACAGCACAATGAGCAGTTCTTC	CASSSGQHNEQFF
-	TRBV11-3	-	TRBJ2-3	TGTGCCAGCAGCTTAAGGGACACAGATACGCAGTATTTT	CASSLRDTDTQYF
once	TRBV27	-	TRBJ2-7	TGTGCCAGCAGTTTGTACTCAGGGGGGGCTCGGTACGAGCAGTACTTC	CASSLYSGGARYEQYF
-	TRBV5-5	TRBD1	TRBJ2-7	TGTGCCAGCAGCTCAGGTCTTGGGACAGGGGTCTACGAGCAGTACTTC	CASSSGLGTGVYEQYF
many	TRBV7-2	-	TRBJ1-4	TGTGCCAGCAGCTTACAGCATAATGAAAAACTGTTTTTT	CASSLQHNEKLFF
many	TRBV6-2/TRBV6-3	TRBD1	TRBJ2-1	TGTGCCAGCTCAGAACAGGGGAATGAGCAGTTCTTC	CASSEQGNEQFF
many	TRBV4-1	TRBD2	TRBJ2-3	TGCGCCAGCAGCCAAGATGGGGCTAGCGGGGGGAACTCGCAGTATTTT	CASSQDGASGGNSQYF
many	TRBV20-1	TRBD1	TRBJ1-4	TGCAGTGCTCCTTGGACAGGACTCAATGAAAAACTGTTTTTT	CSAPWTGLNEKLFF
few	TRBV18	-	TRBJ2-7	TGTGCCAGCTCACCATTGCCATCGACTAGCTCCTACGAGCAGTACTTC	CASSPLPSTSSYEQYF
few	TRBV29-1	-	TRBJ2-6	TGCAGCGTTGAAGATAACTCTGGGGCCAACGTCCTGACTTTC	CSVEDNSGANVLTF
many	TRBV12-3/TRBV12-4	TRBD1	TRBJ1-1	TGTGCCAGCAGTTCACAGGGGGCATGGACTGAAGCTTTCTTT	CASSSQGAWTEAFF
many	TRBV28	TRBD1	TRBJ2-7	TGTGCCACCGGGGGACAGGGAGTTTACGAGCAGTACTTC	CATGGQGVYEQYF
-	TRBV28	-	TRBJ1-5	TGTGCCAGCACCCCCCCGGGGCAGCCCCAGCATTTT	CASTPPGQPQHF
many	TRBV4-2	-	TRBJ1-5	TGTGCCAGCAGCCAAGACCCAGGGTTTAGCAATCAGCCCCAGCATTTT	CASSQDPGFSNQPQHF
few	TRBV18	-	TRBJ1-6	TGTGCCAGCTCACCGGAACAGGGACGGGCTGCCAATTCACCCCTCCACTTT	CASSPEQGRAANSPLHF
many	TRBV16	-	TRBJ1-6	TGTGCCAGCAGACGGGGGAGCTCCTATAATTCACCCCTCCACTTT	CASRRGSSYNSPLHF
few	TRBV18	-	TRBJ1-3	TGTGCCAGCTCACCCCTGAACGCCGACGGAAGCTCTGGAAACACCATATATTTT	CASSPLNADGSSGNTIYF
-	TRBV18	-	TRBJ2-5	TGTGCCAGCTCACAGTACCAAGAGACCCAGTACTTC	CASSQYQETQYF
-	TRBV12-3/TRBV12-4	-	TRBJ2-2	TGTGCCAGCAGTCCCCATGGGGGGGCAACCGGGGAGCTGTTTTTT	CASSPHGGATGELFF
few	TRBV5-4	-	TRBJ2-2	TGTGCCAGCAGTTTCTCAGGATTTGGCGAGCTGTTTTTT	CASSFSGFGELFF
many	TRBV12-3/TRBV12-4	-	TRBJ1-1	TGTGCCAGCAGTTTGGGAGTACGAACTGAAGCTTTCTTT	CASSLGVRTEAFF